The present T cell receptor (beta chain) was sequenced within a study of blood T cell repertoires in COVID-19. Trimming took off 8 bases at V and 7 bases at J, with 15 bases between the two ends. Germline CDR1 and CDR2: SGHRS and YFSETQ. CDR3 size: 12 residues. Clones were read by immunoSEQ multiplex PCR, and TCRdb kept only the in-frame ones, dropping some. In the table there are around 140,000 clones, roughly 89% of which are singletons. Specimen: peripheral blood. This clonotype originated in a human donor in a cohort sampled during active COVID-19. The rearrangement uses TRBV5-1 and TRBJ1-1, with D possibly TRBD1 on 6 matching bases. The CDR3 loop reads CASNRDGVEAFF. The DNA for the CDR3 is TGCGCCAGTAACAGGGATGGGGTTGAAGCTTTCTTT.